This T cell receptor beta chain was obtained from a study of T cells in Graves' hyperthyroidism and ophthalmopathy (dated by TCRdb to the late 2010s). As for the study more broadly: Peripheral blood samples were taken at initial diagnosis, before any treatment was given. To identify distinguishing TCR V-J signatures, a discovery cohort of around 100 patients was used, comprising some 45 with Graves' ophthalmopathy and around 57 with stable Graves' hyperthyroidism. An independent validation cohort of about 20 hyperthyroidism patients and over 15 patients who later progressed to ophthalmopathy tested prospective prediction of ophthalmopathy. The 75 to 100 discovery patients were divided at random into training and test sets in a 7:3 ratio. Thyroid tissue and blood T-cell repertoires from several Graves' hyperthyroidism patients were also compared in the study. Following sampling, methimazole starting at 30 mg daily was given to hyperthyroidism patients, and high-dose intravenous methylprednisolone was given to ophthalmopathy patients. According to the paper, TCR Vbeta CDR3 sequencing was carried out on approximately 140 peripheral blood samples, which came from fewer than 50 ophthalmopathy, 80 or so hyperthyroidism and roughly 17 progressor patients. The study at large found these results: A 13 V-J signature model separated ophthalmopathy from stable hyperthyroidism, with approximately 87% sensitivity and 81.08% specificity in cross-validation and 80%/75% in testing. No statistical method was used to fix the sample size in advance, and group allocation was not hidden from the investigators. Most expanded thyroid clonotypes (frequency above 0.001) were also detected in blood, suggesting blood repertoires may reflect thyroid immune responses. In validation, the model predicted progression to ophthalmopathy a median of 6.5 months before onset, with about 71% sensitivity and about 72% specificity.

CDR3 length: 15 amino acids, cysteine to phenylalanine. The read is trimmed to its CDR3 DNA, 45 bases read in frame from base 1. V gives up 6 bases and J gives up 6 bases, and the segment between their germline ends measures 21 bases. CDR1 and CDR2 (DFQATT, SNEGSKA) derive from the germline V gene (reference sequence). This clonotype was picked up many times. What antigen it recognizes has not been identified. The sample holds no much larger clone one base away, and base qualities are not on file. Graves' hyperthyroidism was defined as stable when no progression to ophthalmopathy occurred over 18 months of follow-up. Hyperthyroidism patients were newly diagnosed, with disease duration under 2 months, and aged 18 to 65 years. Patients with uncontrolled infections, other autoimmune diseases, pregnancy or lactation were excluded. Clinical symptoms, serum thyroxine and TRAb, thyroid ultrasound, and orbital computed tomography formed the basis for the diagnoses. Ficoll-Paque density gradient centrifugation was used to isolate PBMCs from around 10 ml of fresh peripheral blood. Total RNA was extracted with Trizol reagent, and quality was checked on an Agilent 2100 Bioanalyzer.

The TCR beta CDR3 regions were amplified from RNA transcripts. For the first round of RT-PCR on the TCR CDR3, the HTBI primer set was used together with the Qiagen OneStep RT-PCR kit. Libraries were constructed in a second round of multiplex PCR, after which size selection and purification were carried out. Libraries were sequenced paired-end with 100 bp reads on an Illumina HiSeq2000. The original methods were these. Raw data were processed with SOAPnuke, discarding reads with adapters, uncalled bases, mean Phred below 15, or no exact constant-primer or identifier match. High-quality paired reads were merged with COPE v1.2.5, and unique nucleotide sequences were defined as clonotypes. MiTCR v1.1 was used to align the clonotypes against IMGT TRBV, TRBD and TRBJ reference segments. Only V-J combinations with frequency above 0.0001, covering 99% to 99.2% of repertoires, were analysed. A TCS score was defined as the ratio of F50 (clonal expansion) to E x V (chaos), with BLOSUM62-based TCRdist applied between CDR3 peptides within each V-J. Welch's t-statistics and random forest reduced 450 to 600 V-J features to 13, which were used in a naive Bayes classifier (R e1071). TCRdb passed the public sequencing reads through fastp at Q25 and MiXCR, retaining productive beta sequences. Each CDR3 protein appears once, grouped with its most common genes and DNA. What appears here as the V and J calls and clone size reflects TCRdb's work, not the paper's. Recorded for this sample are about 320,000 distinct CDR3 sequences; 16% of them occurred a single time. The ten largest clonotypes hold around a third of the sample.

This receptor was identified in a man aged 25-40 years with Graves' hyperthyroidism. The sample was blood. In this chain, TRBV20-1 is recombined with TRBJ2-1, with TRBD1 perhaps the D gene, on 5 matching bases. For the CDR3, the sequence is CSAELAGVQGNEQFF. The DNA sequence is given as TGCAGTGCCGAGTTAGCCGGAGTTCAGGGCAATGAGCAGTTCTTC.